Each of the 28 T cell receptor beta chains below was sequenced from the same sample in a study of control samples from healthy donors and cancer patients. The data were produced by immunoSEQ multiplex PCR, yet TCRdb's version contains in-frame clones alone and is incomplete. The profile covers 45,000 or so clones, with about 89% appearing a single time and about 10% taken by the ten largest. Material for sequencing was PBMCs. Every receptor here comes from a woman aged 55 to 70 with lung cancer.

J is TRBJ2-1 and V is TRBV5-1, with 14 bases that match TRBD2. The V segment lost 2 bases and the J segment 10 bases; nucleotides outside the gene matches: 5. The CDR3 is made up of 15 amino acids. Germline CDR1 and CDR2: SGHRS and YFSETQ. CDR3 in DNA: TGCGCCAGCAGCTTACAGACTAGCGGGAGGGGGGAGCAGTTCTTC. Translating gives CASSLQTSGRGEQFF.

The chain joins TRBV2 to TRBJ1-4; 8 nucleotides line up with TRBD1. The CDR3 has 15 residues. Germline CDR1 is SNHLY and CDR2 is FYNNEI. The ends lost 3 bases at V and 8 bases at J; junction bases unmatched: 8. The CDR3 DNA sequence: TGTGCCAGCAGTGACGTTCAGGGGGCTGGGGAAAAACTGTTTTTT. Its protein product is CASSDVQGAGEKLFF.

In its sample, this clone ranks as medium-sized (0.01 to 0.1%). V and J are TRBV27 and TRBJ2-7; 8 bases match TRBD2. Germline assignment: CDR1 MNHEY and CDR2 SMNVEV (reference sequence). The CDR3 totals 15 residues. The ends lost 7 bases at V and 5 bases at J; junction bases unmatched: 13. Written as DNA, the CDR3 is TGTGCCAGCAAGGCATCGGCTAGCGGGCCGGACGAGCAGTACTTC. Protein: CASKASASGPDEQYF.

The chain links TRBV27 to TRBJ1-1; TRBD1 agrees at 10 bases. CDR3 length: 17 residues. The germline V gene has CDR1 MNHEY and CDR2 SMNVEV (reference sequence). V dropped 3 bases and J dropped 0; count of bases not matched to a gene: 7. CDR3 in amino acids: CASSFERGQGMNTEAFF. In DNA, the CDR3 is TGTGCCAGCAGTTTTGAGCGGGGACAGGGGATGAACACTGAAGCTTTCTTT.

The V and J genes are TRBV5-4 and TRBJ2-2, with no clear D. Trimming took off 0 bases at V and 6 bases at J, with 6 bases between the two ends. Germline CDR1 reads SGHNT; CDR2 reads YYREEE (reference sequence). This CDR3 has 13 residues. The CDR3 bases are TGTGCCAGCAGCTTGGATTGGGCCGGGGAGCTGTTTTTT. Protein: CASSLDWAGELFF.

This sequence joins TRBV12-2 and TRBJ2-3; the table assigns TRBD2, which was not confirmed against the DNA. TRBV12-2 constitutes a pseudogene. CDR3 size: 14 residues. CDR3 bases: TGTGCAAGTCGCTTATCCTACGCCCCAGATACGCAGTATTTT. It yields the protein CASRLSYAPDTQYF.

V usage is TRBV24-1 and J usage is TRBJ2-2, with 10 bases lining up with TRBD1. The V segment lost 3 bases and the J segment 7 bases; nucleotides outside the gene matches: 4. The length of the CDR3 is 15 residues. Germline V gives CDR1 KGHDR, CDR2 SFDVKD. The CDR3 bases are TGTGCCACCAGTGATCGGGACAGGGGAGACGGGGAGCTGTTTTTT. Protein: CATSDRDRGDGELFF.

V is TRBV19 and J is TRBJ2-4; D may match TRBD1 or TRBD2 (5 bases each). Trimming removed 4 bases from V and 13 bases from J, with 11 bases in between. CDR1 LNHDA and CDR2 SQIVND come from the germline V gene (reference sequence). This CDR3 has 11 amino acids. The CDR3 here is CASSTGTGQYF. The CDR3 DNA sequence: TGTGCCAGTAGTACCGGGACCGGACAGTACTTC.

The V call is TRBV9, the J call TRBJ2-2; 9 bases line up with TRBD1. From germline, CDR1 is SGDLS and CDR2 YYNGEE. Germline trimming cut 4 bases from V and 5 bases from J; bases unmatched to any gene: 3. The CDR3 sequence is 14 residues long. The CDR3 sequence: CASSRGTGTGELFF. DNA for the CDR3: TGTGCCAGCAGCAGGGGGACAGGGACCGGGGAGCTGTTTTTT.

V and J are TRBV28 and TRBJ2-5; TRBD1 agrees at 7 bases. This CDR3 is 15 amino acids long. Unmatched junction bases numbered 11, after V lost 6 bases and J lost 4 bases. Germline V gene lookup returns CDR1 MDHEN and CDR2 SYDVKM. This CDR3 reads CASSPGAGGVETQYF. The CDR3, as DNA: TGTGCCAGCAGCCCTGGGGCAGGGGGAGTAGAGACCCAGTACTTC.

The chain uses TRBV10-2 and TRBJ1-5; 7 nucleotides match TRBD1. The V gene end was trimmed by 5 bases and the J gene end by 2 bases; junction bases not matched to a gene: 0. Germline CDR1 reads WSHSY; CDR2 reads SAAADI. The CDR3 extends over 13 amino acids. DNA for the CDR3: TGCGCCAGCAGTACAGGGGGCAATCAGCCCCAGCATTTT. Protein: CASSTGGNQPQHF.

This sequence joins TRBV3-1 (or the pseudogene TRBV3-2) and TRBJ1-2; D is uncertain. Trimming removed 8 bases at V and 1 base at J, with 17 bases between. Looked up from germline, CDR1 is LGHDT and CDR2 is YNNKEL (reference sequence). This CDR3 spans 15 amino acids. DNA for the CDR3: TGTGCCAGCTGGGGTGAGGTTCGGGATAACTATGGCTACACCTTC. Protein: CASWGEVRDNYGYTF.

V is TRBV21-1 and J is TRBJ2-2; the listed D gene, TRBD2, was not tested against the DNA. TRBV21-1 is a pseudogene. The CDR3 length is 15 residues. CDR3 region: CASSKATSVTGELFF. The DNA of the CDR3 is TGTGCCAGCAGCAAAGCCACCTCGGTCACCGGGGAGCTGTTTTTT.

This sequence joins TRBV28 and TRBJ1-2; the match to TRBD1 covers 12 bases. J gave up 1 base and V 1 base, and 7 bases lay outside the gene matches. Germline lookup yields CDR1 MDHEN and CDR2 SYDVKM. This CDR3 has 18 residues. The CDR3 sequence: CASSLFPGQGALNYGYTF. In DNA form, the CDR3 reads TGTGCCAGCAGTTTATTCCCGGGACAGGGGGCCCTTAACTATGGCTACACCTTC.

The V call is TRBV2, the J call TRBJ2-1; 10 bases are a match to TRBD1. The CDR3 loop spans 17 amino acids. Germline V gene data show CDR1 as SNHLY and CDR2 as FYNNEI. J gave up 6 bases and V 2 bases, and 10 bases lay outside the gene matches. CDR3 nucleotides: TGTGCCAGCAGTGAAAGGGGACAGGGGTTGGTGGGCAATGAGCAGTTCTTC. Protein sequence: CASSERGQGLVGNEQFF.

The chain combines TRBV2 with TRBJ2-3; TRBD1 aligns across 7 bases. The CDR3 length is 14 residues. Trimming removed 1 base from V and 2 bases from J; junction bases left unmatched: 0. Germline V CDR1 and CDR2: SNHLY, FYNNEI. The CDR3: CASSEEGATDTQYF. CDR3 sequence (DNA): TGTGCCAGCAGTGAAGAGGGGGCCACAGATACGCAGTATTTT.

This clone occurred once. The genes are TRBV6-2 or TRBV6-3 and TRBJ2-1, with unresolved D. CDR3 length equals 13 residues. The V end was cut by 0 bases, the J end by 10 bases, with 10 bases between. CDR1 and CDR2 (germline): MNHEY, SVGEGT. DNA for the CDR3: TGTGCCAGCAGTTACTCGCGGATCTCGGAGCAGTTCTTC. Its protein product is CASSYSRISEQFF.

The J gene is TRBJ1-1, the V gene TRBV12-3 or TRBV12-4; D call uncertain. Trimming pared 5 bases from V and 1 base from J, leaving 5 bases between. CDR3 length equals 12 residues. CDR3 bases: TGTGCCAGCAGTCCCCAGAACACTGAAGCTTTCTTT. It translates to CASSPQNTEAFF.

This chain uses TRBV7-6 with TRBJ2-1, with 7 bases aligning to TRBD2. This CDR3 region has 16 residues. The V and J ends lost 6 bases and 1 base, in that order; junction bases with no gene match: 9. Per the germline V gene, CDR1 is SGHVS and CDR2 is FNYEAQ. The CDR3 DNA follows: TGTGCCAGCAGTTATCGAGCGGGGACTTCCTACAATGAGCAGTTCTTC. As protein: CASSYRAGTSYNEQFF.

V gene TRBV6-5 combines with J gene TRBJ1-5; a weak D match, TRBD1 (6 bases). The CDR3 length is 15 residues. Per the germline V gene, CDR1 is MNHEY and CDR2 is SVGAGI. Trimming pared 6 bases from V and 7 bases from J, leaving 19 bases between. The DNA of the CDR3 is TGTGCCAGCAGCGACTCGACAGGTCGAGAGCAGCCCCAGCATTTT. It encodes CASSDSTGREQPQHF.

The rearrangement uses TRBV7-6 and TRBJ1-4; TRBD1 might be the D (6 bases). The CDR3 is made up of 18 amino acids. The germline V gene has CDR1 SGHVS and CDR2 FNYEAQ. V gave up 2 bases and J gave up 6 bases, with 22 bases separating them. CDR3 in DNA: TGTGCCAGCAGCTTATTCCCGACAGGATCGATCCAGGATGAAAAACTGTTTTTT. Translation: CASSLFPTGSIQDEKLFF.

The V gene is TRBV27, the J gene TRBJ1-3; D is undetermined. The germline V and J ends were trimmed by 0 bases and 4 bases, with 13 bases remaining between them. This CDR3 region has 16 residues. The germline CDR1 and CDR2 sequences are MNHEY and SMNVEV (reference sequence). The CDR3 region is CASSLSSPGWGNTIYF. The CDR3 region has the DNA TGTGCCAGCAGTTTATCGTCCCCGGGGTGGGGAAACACCATATATTTT.

V gene TRBV24-1 combines with J gene TRBJ1-2; 9 bases align to TRBD1. CDR1 is KGHDR and CDR2 is SFDVKD in the germline V gene. This CDR3 region has 16 residues. V lost 3 bases, J lost 3 bases, and 7 bases stayed unmatched. CDR3 in amino acids: CATSDNTGGLDYGYTF. CDR3 nucleotides: TGTGCCACCAGTGATAATACAGGGGGCCTGGACTATGGCTACACCTTC.

The chain uses TRBV12-3 or TRBV12-4 and TRBJ2-7, with 8 bases identical to TRBD1. Trimming removed 8 bases from V and 6 bases from J; junction bases left unmatched: 9. CDR3 length equals 13 residues. CDR3 in DNA: TGTGCCAGCGGGTGGACAGGGAGATCCGAGCAGTACTTC. It codes for CASGWTGRSEQYF.

The chain has TRBV28 and TRBJ1-2; TRBD1 matches at 8 bases. V dropped 6 bases and J dropped 8; count of bases not matched to a gene: 11. The germline V gene encodes CDR1 MDHEN and CDR2 SYDVKM. There are 14 residues in the CDR3. CDR3 sequence: CASRKGAGGGGYTF. In nucleotides, the CDR3 is TGTGCCAGCAGAAAAGGGGCAGGGGGCGGAGGCTACACCTTC.

The chain employs TRBV5-4 and TRBJ2-7; 13 positions match TRBD2. Looked up from germline, CDR1 is SGHNT and CDR2 is YYREEE (reference sequence). This CDR3 has 13 residues. J gave up 7 bases and V 7 bases, and 5 bases lay outside the gene matches. Here the CDR3 DNA reads TGTGCCAGCGGACTAGCGGGAGCATCTGAGCAGTACTTC. Its protein is CASGLAGASEQYF. Complete variable domain (other parts from reference TRBV5-4 and TRBJ2-7): ETGVTQSPTHLIKTRGQQVTLRCSSQSGHNTVSWYQQALGQGPQFIFQYYREEENGRGNFPPRFSGLQFPNYSSELNVNALELDDSALYLCASGLAGASEQYFGPGTRLTVT.

J is TRBJ1-1 and V is TRBV6-5; no firm D call. Germline loops: CDR1 MNHEY, CDR2 SVGAGI. Trimming took off 6 bases at V and 5 bases at J, with 10 bases between the two ends. This CDR3 is built from 12 residues. The CDR3 sequence is CASRAGRTEAFF. The CDR3 nucleotides are TGTGCCAGCAGGGCCGGTAGGACTGAAGCTTTCTTT.

V and J are TRBV6-5 and TRBJ2-7; TRBD2 matches 11 bases. V gave up 6 bases and J gave up 1 base; unmatched junction bases: 5. The CDR3 runs 15 residues. Looked up from germline, CDR1 is MNHEY and CDR2 is SVGAGI. This CDR3 is CASRATSGSSYEQYF. The CDR3 nucleotides are TGTGCCAGCAGGGCTACTAGCGGGAGTTCCTACGAGCAGTACTTC.